The sequence of this T cell receptor (beta chain) was determined in a study of blood T cell repertoires in COVID-19. Participants, about 18 to 100 years old, spanned some 23 US areas. The CDR3 has 12 amino acids. From germline, CDR1 is SGHRS and CDR2 YFSETQ. Trimming cost V 4 bases and J 8 bases, with 9 bases left between them. Measured with immunoSEQ multiplex PCR; TCRdb has only the in-frame clones, and not every one. The sample has 300,000 to 400,000 clones; approximately 88% are singletons. The chain employs TRBV5-1 and TRBJ2-2; D not certain. This TCR came from a man in his sixties who had recovered from COVID-19. The sequenced material came from PBMCs or T cells enriched from blood (not recorded which). This chain's CDR3 is CASSVPEGELFF. The CDR3 region has the DNA TGCGCCAGCAGCGTACCCGAGGGGGAGCTGTTTTTT.